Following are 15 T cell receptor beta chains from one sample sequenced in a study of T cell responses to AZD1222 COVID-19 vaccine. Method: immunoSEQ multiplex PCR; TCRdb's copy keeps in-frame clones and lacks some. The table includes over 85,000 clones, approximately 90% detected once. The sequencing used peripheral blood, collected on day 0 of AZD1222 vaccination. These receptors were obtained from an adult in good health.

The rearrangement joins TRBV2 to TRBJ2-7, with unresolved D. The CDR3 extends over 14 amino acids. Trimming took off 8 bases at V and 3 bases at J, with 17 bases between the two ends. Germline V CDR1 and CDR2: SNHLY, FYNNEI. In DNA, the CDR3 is TGTGCCAGCTGGCGTAGGGAAACGAGCTACGAGCAGTACTTC. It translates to CASWRRETSYEQYF.

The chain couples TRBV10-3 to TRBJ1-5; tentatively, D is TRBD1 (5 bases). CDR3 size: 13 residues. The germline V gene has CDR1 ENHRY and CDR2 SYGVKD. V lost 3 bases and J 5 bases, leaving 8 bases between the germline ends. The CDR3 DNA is TGTGCCATCAGTGACAGGGCGGATCAGCCCCAGCATTTT. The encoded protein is CAISDRADQPQHF.

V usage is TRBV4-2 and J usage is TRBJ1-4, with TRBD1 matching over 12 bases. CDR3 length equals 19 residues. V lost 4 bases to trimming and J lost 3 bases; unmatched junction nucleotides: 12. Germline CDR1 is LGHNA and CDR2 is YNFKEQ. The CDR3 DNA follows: TGTGCCAGCAGCCGCGTGTCCGGGACAGGGGGCTTGTCTAATGAAAAACTGTTTTTT. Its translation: CASSRVSGTGGLSNEKLFF.

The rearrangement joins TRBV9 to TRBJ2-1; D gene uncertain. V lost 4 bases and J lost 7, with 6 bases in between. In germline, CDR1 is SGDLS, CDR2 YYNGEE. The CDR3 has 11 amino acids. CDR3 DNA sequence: TGTGCCAGCAGCCCCGGAAATGAGCAGTTCTTC. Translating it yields CASSPGNEQFF.

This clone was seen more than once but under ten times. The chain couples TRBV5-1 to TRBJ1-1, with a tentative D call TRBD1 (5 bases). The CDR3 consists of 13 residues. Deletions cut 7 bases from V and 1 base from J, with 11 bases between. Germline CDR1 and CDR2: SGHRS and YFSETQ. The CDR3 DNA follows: TGCGCCAGCGGAAGCGGACAGAACACTGAAGCTTTCTTT. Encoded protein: CASGSGQNTEAFF.

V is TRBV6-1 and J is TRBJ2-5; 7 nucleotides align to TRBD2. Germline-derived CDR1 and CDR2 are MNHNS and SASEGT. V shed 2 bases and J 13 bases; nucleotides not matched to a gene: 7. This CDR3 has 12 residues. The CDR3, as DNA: TGTGCCAGCAGTGAATCTAGCGGTTTTGGGTACTTC. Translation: CASSESSGFGYF.

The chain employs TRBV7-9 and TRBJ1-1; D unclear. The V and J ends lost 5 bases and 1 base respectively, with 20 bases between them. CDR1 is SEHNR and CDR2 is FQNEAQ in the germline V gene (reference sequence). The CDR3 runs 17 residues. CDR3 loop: CASSPPLGLGWNTEAFF. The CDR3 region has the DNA TGTGCCAGCAGCCCTCCTTTAGGGTTGGGTTGGAACACTGAAGCTTTCTTT.

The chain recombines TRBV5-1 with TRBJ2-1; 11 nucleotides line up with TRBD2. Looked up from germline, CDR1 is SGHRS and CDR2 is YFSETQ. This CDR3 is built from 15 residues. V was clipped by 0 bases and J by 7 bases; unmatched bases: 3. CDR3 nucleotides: TGCGCCAGCAGCTTGGTAGCGGGAGGGCCAAATGAGCAGTTCTTC. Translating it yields CASSLVAGGPNEQFF.

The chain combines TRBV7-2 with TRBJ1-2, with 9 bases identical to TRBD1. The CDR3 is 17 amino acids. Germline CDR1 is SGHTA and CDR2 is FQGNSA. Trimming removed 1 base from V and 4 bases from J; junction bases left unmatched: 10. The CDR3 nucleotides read TGTGCCAGCAGCTTAGAGCCGGGACAGGGTTTCGGCTATGGCTACACCTTC. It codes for CASSLEPGQGFGYGYTF.

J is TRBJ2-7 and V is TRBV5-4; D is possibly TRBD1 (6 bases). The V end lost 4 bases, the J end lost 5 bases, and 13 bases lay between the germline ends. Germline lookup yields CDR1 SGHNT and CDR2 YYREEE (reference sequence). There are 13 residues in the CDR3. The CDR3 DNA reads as TGTGCCAGCAGCACAAACAGGGAGAACGAGCAGTACTTC. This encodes CASSTNRENEQYF.

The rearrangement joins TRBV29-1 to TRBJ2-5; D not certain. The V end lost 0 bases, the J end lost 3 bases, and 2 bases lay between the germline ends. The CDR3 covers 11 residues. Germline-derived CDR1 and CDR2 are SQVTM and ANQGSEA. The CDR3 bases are TGCAGCGTTGAAGAAAAAGAGACCCAGTACTTC. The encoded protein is CSVEEKETQYF. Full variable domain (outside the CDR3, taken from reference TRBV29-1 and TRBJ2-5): SAVISQKPSRDICQRGTSLTIQCQVDSQVTMMFWYRQQPGQSLTLIATANQGSEATYESGFVIDKFPISRPNLTFSTLTVSNMSPEDSSIYLCSVEEKETQYFGPGTRLLVL.

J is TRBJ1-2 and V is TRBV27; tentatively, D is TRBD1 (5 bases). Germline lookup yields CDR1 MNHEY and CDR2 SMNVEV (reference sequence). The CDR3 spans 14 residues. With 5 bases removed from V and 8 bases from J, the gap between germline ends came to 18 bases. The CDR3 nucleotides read TGTGCCAGCAGTCCCCCGGGGGTAGGAAAGGGCTACACCTTC. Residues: CASSPPGVGKGYTF.

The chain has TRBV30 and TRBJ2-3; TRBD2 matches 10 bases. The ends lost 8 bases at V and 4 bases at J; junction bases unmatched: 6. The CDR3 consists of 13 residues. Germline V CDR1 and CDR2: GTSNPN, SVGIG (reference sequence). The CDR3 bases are TGTGCCAGCACAGCGGGAGGGGCAGATACGCAGTATTTT. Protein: CASTAGGADTQYF.

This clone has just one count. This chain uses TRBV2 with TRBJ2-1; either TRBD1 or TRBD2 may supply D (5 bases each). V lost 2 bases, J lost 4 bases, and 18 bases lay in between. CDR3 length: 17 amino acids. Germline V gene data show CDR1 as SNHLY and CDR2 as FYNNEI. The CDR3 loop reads CASSELGWGSAYNEQFF. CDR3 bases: TGTGCCAGCAGTGAATTGGGTTGGGGGTCCGCATACAATGAGCAGTTCTTC.

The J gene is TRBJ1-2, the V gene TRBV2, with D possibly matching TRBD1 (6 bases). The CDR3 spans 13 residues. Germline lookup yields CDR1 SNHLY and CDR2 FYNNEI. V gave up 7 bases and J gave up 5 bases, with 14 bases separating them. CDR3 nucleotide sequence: TGTGCCAGCACCCCTTGGGGGGCGTATGGCTACACCTTC. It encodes CASTPWGAYGYTF.